The 17 T cell receptor beta chains below were found in one sample sequenced in a study of blood T cell repertoires in COVID-19. Repertoires were generated with immunoSEQ multiplex PCR, while TCRdb's copy carries only in-frame clones and drops some. The sample shows 72,000 or so clones, more than 75% of them seen only once. The sample comprised peripheral blood. Receptors originate from an older woman with acute or convalescent COVID-19.

The chain combines TRBV10-3 with TRBJ2-7, with D perhaps TRBD2 (6 bases). V lost 9 bases, J lost 3 bases, and 18 bases lay in between. The CDR3 is 14 residues long. Germline V gene sequence: CDR1 ENHRY, CDR2 SYGVKD. For the CDR3, the DNA is TGTGCCATTAAGAGTTCGGGGGAGAACTACGAGCAGTACTTC. Its protein product is CAIKSSGENYEQYF.

The genes are TRBV30 and TRBJ1-5; 8 bases align to TRBD1. Germline V gene data show CDR1 as GTSNPN and CDR2 as SVGIG (reference sequence). After removal of 1 base from V and 5 bases from J, the junction contained 16 bases not matched to a gene. This CDR3 is built from 18 residues. CDR3 loop: CAWSAGTGSLGGDQPQHF. DNA of the CDR3: TGTGCCTGGAGTGCCGGGACAGGCTCTCTTGGTGGGGATCAGCCCCAGCATTTT.

The rearrangement links TRBV5-4 to TRBJ1-1; TRBD1 aligns across 11 bases. Per germline, CDR1 SGHNT and CDR2 YYREEE (reference sequence). J was trimmed by 6 bases and V by 4 bases; bases with no gene match: 14. The CDR3 loop spans 17 amino acids. CDR3 in amino acids: CASSRGQGARGGSEAFF. The DNA of the CDR3 is TGTGCCAGCAGCCGTGGACAGGGGGCACGGGGGGGATCTGAAGCTTTCTTT.

This rearrangement joins TRBV19 to TRBJ1-5; D is perhaps TRBD1 (6 bases). The CDR3 contains 15 residues. Germline V gene sequence: CDR1 LNHDA, CDR2 SQIVND (reference sequence). The V end was cut by 6 bases, the J end by 7 bases, with 19 bases between. This chain's CDR3 is CASRIPGHRGQPQHF. CDR3 bases: TGTGCCAGTAGGATACCGGGACACCGCGGGCAGCCCCAGCATTTT.

The rearrangement uses TRBV28 and TRBJ2-1, with TRBD2 identical over 8 bases. V lost 10 bases, J lost 4 bases, and 12 bases stayed unmatched. Germline V gene sequence: CDR1 MDHEN, CDR2 SYDVKM. The CDR3 consists of 15 residues. The CDR3 sequence is CATERIAGPYNEQFF. The CDR3 DNA reads TGTGCCACCGAGAGAATAGCGGGGCCGTACAATGAGCAGTTCTTC.

The CDR3 loop reads CASSIAPVNQPQHF. CDR3 sequence (DNA): TGTGCCAGTAGTATAGCCCCTGTAAATCAGCCCCAGCATTTT. The chain joins TRBV19 to TRBJ1-5; D is uncertain. CDR3 length: 14 amino acids. Germline V lookup: CDR1 LNHDA, CDR2 SQIVND (reference sequence). Trimming left V 1 base short and J 4 bases short, with 8 bases between.

This clone was observed a few times. This chain connects TRBV2 to TRBJ2-7; TRBD2 agrees at 12 bases. Germline trimming cut 3 bases from V and 5 bases from J; bases unmatched to any gene: 14. Germline assignment: CDR1 SNHLY and CDR2 FYNNEI. The length of the CDR3 is 18 residues. The CDR3 region is CASSEWWASGGVYDEQYF. The CDR3 DNA follows: TGTGCCAGCAGTGAGTGGTGGGCTAGCGGGGGGGTATATGACGAGCAGTACTTC.

Ten or more counts support this clone. V and J are TRBV5-6 and TRBJ2-1; TRBD2 agrees at 8 bases. CDR3 length equals 18 residues. Looked up from germline, CDR1 is SGHDT and CDR2 is YYEEEE. V lost 1 base and J lost 2; bases outside the gene matches: 11. The CDR3 sequence is CASSLRGSGVLPYNEQFF. The CDR3 region has the DNA TGTGCCAGCAGCTTGAGGGGTAGCGGGGTCCTTCCCTACAATGAGCAGTTCTTC.

The V gene is TRBV6-2 or TRBV6-3, the J gene TRBJ1-2; D might be TRBD1 (6 bases). Trimming stripped 5 bases from V and 2 bases from J, with 15 bases between. The germline V gene encodes CDR1 MNHEY and CDR2 SVGEGT. This CDR3 is 15 amino acids long. In DNA, the CDR3 is TGTGCCAGCAGTCAACCACAGGGAACCAACTATGGCTACACCTTC. This encodes CASSQPQGTNYGYTF.

This chain connects TRBV18 to TRBJ2-7; perhaps TRBD1 as D (6 bases). The germline V and J ends were trimmed by 0 bases and 3 bases, with 9 bases remaining between them. The germline CDR1 and CDR2 sequences are KGHSH and LQKENI. The CDR3 covers 14 residues. CDR3 nucleotides: TGTGCCAGCTCACCACCGGCAGGGGTCTACGAGCAGTACTTC. Translated, it gives CASSPPAGVYEQYF.

V is TRBV5-6 and J is TRBJ1-3; 9 bases align to TRBD1. The junction had 8 bases not matched to a gene; V was cut back by 5 bases and J by 2 bases. The CDR3 contains 16 residues. The germline gives CDR1 SGHDT, CDR2 YYEEEE. CDR3 amino acids: CASSLLGQGTGNTIYF. DNA for the CDR3: TGTGCCAGCAGTCTTCTGGGACAGGGAACTGGAAACACCATATATTTT. Combining the CDR3 with reference TRBV5-6 and TRBJ1-3 gives the whole variable domain DAGVTQSPTHLIKTRGQQVTLRCSPKSGHDTVSWYQQALGQGPQFIFQYYEEEERQRGNFPDRFSGHQFPNYSSELNVNALLLGDSALYLCASSLLGQGTGNTIYFGEGSWLTVV.

This clone has just one count. The chain joins TRBV18 to TRBJ1-5; D possibly corresponds to TRBD1 (5 bases). CDR3 length equals 15 residues. Germline V CDR1 and CDR2: KGHSH, LQKENI. V lost 4 bases and J lost 1, with 11 bases in between. The CDR3: CASSLERGSNQPQHF. The CDR3 bases are TGTGCCAGCTCACTTGAACGGGGGAGCAATCAGCCCCAGCATTTT.

The V gene is TRBV2, the J gene TRBJ1-5; possible D gene TRBD1, 6 bases. This CDR3 region has 15 residues. The V gene's germline CDR1 is SNHLY and CDR2 FYNNEI. V dropped 2 bases and J dropped 4 bases, with 12 bases sitting between them. The CDR3 DNA is TGTGCCAGCAGTGAAATTAAGGGGGGGAATCAGCCCCAGCATTTT. Amino acid sequence: CASSEIKGGNQPQHF.

This clone has more than one count but fewer than ten. V is TRBV4-1 and J is TRBJ2-7, with 9 positions matching TRBD2. With V trimmed by 5 bases and J by 3 bases, 5 bases remained unmatched. CDR3 length: 14 residues. Looked up from germline, CDR1 is MGHRA and CDR2 is YSYEKL. The CDR3 spells CASSVAGDDYEQYF. CDR3 bases: TGCGCCAGCAGCGTAGCGGGGGACGACTACGAGCAGTACTTC.

The chain combines TRBV29-1 with TRBJ2-3; 10 positions agree with TRBD2. Trimming removed 4 bases from V and 3 bases from J; junction bases left unmatched: 16. The CDR3 runs to 18 residues. Germline-derived CDR1 and CDR2 are SQVTM and ANQGSEA. The CDR3 bases are TGCAGCGTTGTTTCACCTAGCGGGGGTGCGAGTGCTACAGATACGCAGTATTTT. This translates into CSVVSPSGGASATDTQYF.

The V call is TRBV7-9, the J call TRBJ1-5, with 7 bases identical to TRBD1. The V gene end was trimmed by 1 base and the J gene end by 1 base; junction bases not matched to a gene: 1. The CDR3 sequence is 15 residues long. Germline values: CDR1 SEHNR, CDR2 FQNEAQ (reference sequence). This chain's CDR3 is CASSLGGGSNQPQHF. CDR3 DNA: TGTGCCAGCAGCTTAGGAGGGGGCAGCAATCAGCCCCAGCATTTT.

J is TRBJ1-5 and V is TRBV2, with 7 bases aligning to TRBD1. Germline trimming cut 9 bases from V and 8 bases from J; bases unmatched to any gene: 10. Per the germline V gene, CDR1 is SNHLY and CDR2 is FYNNEI. The CDR3 runs to 13 residues. The CDR3 sequence is CARPPDRVEPQHF. The CDR3 region has the DNA TGTGCCAGACCTCCCGACAGGGTGGAGCCCCAGCATTTT. Drawing the rest from reference TRBV2 and TRBJ1-5, the complete variable domain is EPEVTQTPSHQVTQMGQEVILRCVPISNHLYFYWYRQILGQKVEFLVSFYNNEISEKSEIFDDQFSVERPDGSNFTLKIRSTKLEDSAMYFCARPPDRVEPQHFGDGTRLSIL.